This T cell receptor (beta chain) was captured in a study of blood T cell repertoires in COVID-19. Study details: Nucleic acid was either cDNA or gDNA, and it came from T cells, B-cell-depleted T cells, or PBMCs.

Per the germline V gene, CDR1 is SGHAT and CDR2 is FQNNGV. V was trimmed by 5 bases and J by 5 bases, leaving 16 bases between them. This CDR3 has 14 residues. In the original workflow: The assay estimated nucleated cells by amplifying reference gene primers. Some clones are missing from TCRdb's copy, which holds only in-frame ones; the method was immunoSEQ multiplex PCR. V and J calls and clone size are given by that table; D and trimming were obtained from the DNA. Of about 73,000 clones listed, 89% are singletons. The sequencing sample was made of peripheral blood. The V call is TRBV11-2, the J call TRBJ2-7, with D perhaps TRBD1 (6 bases). This TCR was recovered from an elderly man with acute or convalescent COVID-19. The CDR3 loop reads CASSTITGKDEQYF. CDR3 nucleotide sequence: TGTGCCAGCAGCACTATTACAGGGAAGGACGAGCAGTACTTC.